Below, 5 T cell receptor beta chains from the same sample are listed, as sequenced in a study of cytomegalovirus exposure and HLA in healthy donors. Researchers ran the PCR with 60 Vbeta and 13 Jbeta primers. The method was immunoSEQ multiplex PCR; TCRdb's version includes in-frame clones alone and lacks a portion of them. The table includes about 160,000 clones, approximately 88% detected once. The sequenced sample was PBMCs. The receptors come from a man aged 30 to 39 in good health and CMV-seronegative.

The rearrangement links TRBV29-1 to TRBJ2-1; 7 bases map to TRBD2. This CDR3 is 14 amino acids long. Germline V CDR1 and CDR2: SQVTM, ANQGSEA. The junction had 7 bases not matched to a gene; V was cut back by 6 bases and J by 2 bases. The DNA for the CDR3 is TGCAGCGTGAAAAGCGGGGATGCCTACAATGAGCAGTTCTTC. Translated: CSVKSGDAYNEQFF.

V is TRBV10-2 and J is TRBJ2-1; weak D call: TRBD1 (6 bases). The CDR3 is 16 amino acids. Germline CDR1 and CDR2: WSHSY and SAAADI. V was pared by 0 bases and J by 8 bases, with 17 bases between. CDR3 loop: CASSESAGETLDEQFF. The CDR3 DNA follows: TGCGCCAGCAGTGAGTCGGCAGGGGAAACTTTGGATGAGCAGTTCTTC.

Details on this clone: A junction end diverges from the germline sequence, so it may reflect a read error. The CDR3 protein is CASSELAGGPDTEELFF. As DNA, the CDR3 is TGTGCCAGCAGTGAGCTAGCGGGAGGGCCTGATACCGAGGAGCTGTTTTTT. V usage is TRBV6-1 and J usage is TRBJ2-2; 12 bases agree with TRBD2. The germline gives CDR1 MNHNS, CDR2 SASEGT. This CDR3 comprises 17 residues.

This clone was seen more than once but under ten times. V usage is TRBV21-1 and J usage is TRBJ2-5; TRBD1, as called in the table, went unchecked against the DNA. TRBV21-1 is a pseudogene. This CDR3 region has 17 residues. The CDR3 bases are TGTGCCAGCAGCAAAGTCCCGGGACAGGGAAAGCTCGAGACCCAGTACTTC. Its protein product is CASSKVPGQGKLETQYF.

The chain is built from TRBV5-4 and TRBJ2-7, with D unclear. Trimming shortened V by 4 bases and J by 4 bases, and 12 bases separated the two germline ends. This CDR3 contains 13 residues. CDR1 and CDR2 from the germline V gene are SGHNT and YYREEE (reference sequence). The CDR3 DNA is TGTGCCAGCAGCCCCTCCCCAGAATACGAGCAGTACTTC. Encoded protein: CASSPSPEYEQYF.